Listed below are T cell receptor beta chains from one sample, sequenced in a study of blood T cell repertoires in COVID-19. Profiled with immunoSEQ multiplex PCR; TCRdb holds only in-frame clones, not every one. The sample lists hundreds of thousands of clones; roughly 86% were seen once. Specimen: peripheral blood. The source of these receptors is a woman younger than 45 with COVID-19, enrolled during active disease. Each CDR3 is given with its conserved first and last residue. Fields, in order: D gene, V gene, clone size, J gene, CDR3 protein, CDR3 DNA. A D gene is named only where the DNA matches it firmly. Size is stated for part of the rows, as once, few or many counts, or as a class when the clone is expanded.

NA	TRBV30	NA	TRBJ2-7	CALAVAYEQYF	TGTGCCTTGGCGGTGGCCTACGAGCAGTACTTC
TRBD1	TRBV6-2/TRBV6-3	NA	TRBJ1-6	CASSYSQGADSPLHF	TGTGCCAGCAGTTACTCTCAGGGGGCGGATTCACCCCTCCACTTT
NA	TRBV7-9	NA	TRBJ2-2	CASSPGGGELFF	TGTGCCAGCAGCCCCGGGGGCGGGGAGCTGTTTTTT
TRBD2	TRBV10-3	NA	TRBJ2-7	CAIRRTSGNEQYF	TGTGCCATCAGGCGGACTAGCGGGAACGAGCAGTACTTC
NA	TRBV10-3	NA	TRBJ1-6	CAISDPRTGRGYNSPLHF	TGTGCCATCAGTGACCCAAGGACTGGACGAGGGTATAATTCACCCCTCCACTTT
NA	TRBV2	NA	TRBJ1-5	CASTGYSNQPQHF	TGTGCCAGCACGGGTTATAGCAATCAGCCCCAGCATTTT
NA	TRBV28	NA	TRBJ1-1	CASSGETEAFF	TGTGCCAGCAGTGGGGAGACTGAAGCTTTCTTT
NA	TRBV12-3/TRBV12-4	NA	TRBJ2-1	CASRPSGSNEQFF	TGTGCCAGCAGACCCTCGGGGAGCAATGAGCAGTTCTTC
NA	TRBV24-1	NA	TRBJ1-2	CATSELDSYGYTF	TGTGCCACCAGTGAATTGGACAGCTATGGCTACACCTTC
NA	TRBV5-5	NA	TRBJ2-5	CASSSNRGETQYF	TGTGCCAGCAGTTCCAACCGGGGGGAGACCCAGTACTTC
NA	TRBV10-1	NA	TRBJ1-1	CASSPFLNTEAFF	TGCGCCAGCTCCCCCTTTTTGAACACTGAAGCTTTCTTT
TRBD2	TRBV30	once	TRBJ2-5	CALRLAGGTQYF	TGTGCCCTCAGACTAGCGGGGGGGACCCAGTACTTC
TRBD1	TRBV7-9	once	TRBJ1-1	CASSFGQANTEAFF	TGTGCCAGCAGCTTCGGACAGGCGAACACTGAAGCTTTCTTT
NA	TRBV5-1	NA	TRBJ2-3	CASSLDGGIVGDTQYF	TGCGCCAGCAGCTTGGACGGGGGAATCGTGGGAGATACGCAGTATTTT
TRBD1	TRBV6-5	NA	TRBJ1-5	CASSKTGGGDQPQHF	TGTGCCAGCAGTAAAACAGGGGGCGGGGATCAGCCCCAGCATTTT
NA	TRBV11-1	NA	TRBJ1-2	CASSLGQGANYGYTF	TGTGCCAGCAGCTTAGGACAAGGTGCTAACTATGGCTACACCTTC
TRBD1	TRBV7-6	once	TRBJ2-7	CASQGVSYEQYF	TGTGCCAGCCAGGGGGTGTCCTACGAGCAGTACTTC
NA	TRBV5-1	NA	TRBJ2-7	CASSLETGRLYEQYF	TGCGCCAGCAGCTTGGAAACGGGGAGGCTCTACGAGCAGTACTTC
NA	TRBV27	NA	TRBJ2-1	CASCPGSVDNEQFF	TGTGCCAGCTGCCCCGGGAGCGTGGACAATGAGCAGTTCTTC
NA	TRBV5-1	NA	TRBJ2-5	CASSPDTGETQYF	TGCGCCAGCAGCCCGGACACCGGGGAGACCCAGTACTTC
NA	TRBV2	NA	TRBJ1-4	CASSENREGKLFF	TGTGCCAGCAGTGAAAACAGGGAAGGAAAACTGTTTTTT
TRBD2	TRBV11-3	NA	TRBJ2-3	CASSPGGGSGDTQYF	TGTGCCAGCAGCCCCGGCGGCGGGAGTGGTGATACGCAGTATTTT
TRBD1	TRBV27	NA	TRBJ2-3	CASSLQGEDTQYF	TGTGCCAGCAGCCTACAGGGGGAAGATACGCAGTATTTT
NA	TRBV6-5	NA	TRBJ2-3	CASTTRLFTDTQYF	TGTGCCAGCACCACCCGACTTTTCACAGATACGCAGTATTTT
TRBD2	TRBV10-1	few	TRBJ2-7	CASSEILGLAGTKKQYF	TGCGCCAGCAGTGAGATCCTTGGACTAGCGGGGACTAAGAAGCAGTACTTC
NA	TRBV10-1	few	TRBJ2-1	CASSDSGRLGDEQFF	TGCGCCAGCAGTGATTCCGGACGCCTAGGGGATGAGCAGTTCTTC
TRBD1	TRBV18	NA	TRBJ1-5	CASSPMRTGGVQPQHF	TGTGCCAGCTCACCAATGCGGACAGGGGGCGTTCAGCCCCAGCATTTT
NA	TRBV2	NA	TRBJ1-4	CASTRAFATNEKLFF	TGTGCCAGCACCAGGGCCTTTGCAACTAATGAAAAACTGTTTTTT
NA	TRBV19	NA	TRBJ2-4	CASSMLGRAKNIQYF	TGTGCCAGTAGTATGCTAGGTCGAGCCAAAAACATTCAGTACTTC
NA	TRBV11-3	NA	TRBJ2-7	CANRSFSYEQYF	TGTGCCAACCGAAGCTTCTCCTACGAGCAGTACTTC
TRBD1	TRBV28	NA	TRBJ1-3	CASRGGQGGFSGNTIYF	TGTGCCAGCAGGGGGGGACAGGGAGGCTTTTCTGGAAACACCATATATTTT
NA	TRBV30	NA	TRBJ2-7	CAWSLLRNEQYF	TGTGCCTGGAGTCTACTCCGAAACGAGCAGTACTTC
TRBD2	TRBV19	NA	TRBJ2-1	CASSRTSGSANEQFF	TGTGCCAGTAGCAGGACTAGCGGGAGTGCAAATGAGCAGTTCTTC
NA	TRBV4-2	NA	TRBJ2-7	CASSQGAATEQYF	TGTGCCAGCAGCCAGGGGGCGGCGACCGAGCAGTACTTC
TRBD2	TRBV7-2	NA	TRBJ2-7	CASSLAVAGGAYEQYF	TGTGCCAGCAGCTTAGCTGTGGCGGGAGGCGCCTACGAGCAGTACTTC
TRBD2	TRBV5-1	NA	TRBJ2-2	CASSPGTSGYGELFF	TGCGCCAGCAGCCCGGGGACTAGCGGGTACGGGGAGCTGTTTTTT
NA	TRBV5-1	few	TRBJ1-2	CASSQGLGANYGYTF	TGCGCCAGCAGCCAGGGCCTTGGAGCTAACTATGGCTACACCTTC
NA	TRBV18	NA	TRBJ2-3	CASSPRTTSTDTQYF	TGTGCCAGCTCACCCAGGACAACGAGCACAGATACGCAGTATTTT
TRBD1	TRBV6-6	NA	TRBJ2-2	CVASGTDGELFF	TGTGTCGCGTCCGGGACAGACGGGGAGCTGTTTTTT
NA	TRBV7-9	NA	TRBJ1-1	CASSLQGEAFF	TGTGCCAGCAGCCTACAGGGAGAAGCTTTCTTT
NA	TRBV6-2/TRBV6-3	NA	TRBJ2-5	CASSYEGHQGETQYF	TGTGCCAGCAGTTACGAGGGACATCAAGGGGAGACCCAGTACTTC
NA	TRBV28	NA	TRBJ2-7	CASSLFTGTLEQYF	TGTGCCAGCAGTTTATTCACCGGGACTCTAGAGCAGTACTTC
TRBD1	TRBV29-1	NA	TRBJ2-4	CSVEGDRERNIQYF	TGCAGCGTTGAAGGGGACAGGGAACGGAACATTCAGTACTTC
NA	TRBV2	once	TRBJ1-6	CASRRERDSPLHF	TGTGCCAGCAGGCGGGAAAGAGATTCACCCCTCCACTTT
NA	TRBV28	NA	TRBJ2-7	CASSFGPSVSHYEQYF	TGTGCCAGCAGTTTCGGACCTAGCGTCAGCCACTACGAGCAGTACTTC
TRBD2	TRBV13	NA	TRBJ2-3	CASSLGLAGGADTQYF	TGTGCCAGCAGCCTCGGTCTAGCGGGAGGTGCGGATACGCAGTATTTT
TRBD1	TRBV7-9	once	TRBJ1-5	CASGQGEGARSQPQHF	TGTGCCAGCGGCCAGGGTGAGGGGGCGCGCAGTCAGCCCCAGCATTTT